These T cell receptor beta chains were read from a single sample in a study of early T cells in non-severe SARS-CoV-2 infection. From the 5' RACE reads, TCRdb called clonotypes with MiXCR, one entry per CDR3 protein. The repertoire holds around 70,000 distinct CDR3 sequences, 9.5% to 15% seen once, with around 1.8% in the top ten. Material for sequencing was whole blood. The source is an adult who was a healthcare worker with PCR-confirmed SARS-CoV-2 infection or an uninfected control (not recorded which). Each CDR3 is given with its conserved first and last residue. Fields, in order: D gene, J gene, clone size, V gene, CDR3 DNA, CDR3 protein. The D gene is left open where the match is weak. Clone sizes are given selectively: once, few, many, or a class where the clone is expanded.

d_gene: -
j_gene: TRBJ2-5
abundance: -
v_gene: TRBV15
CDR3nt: TGTGCCACCAGCAGAGATCGCCCAGGTCGAGAGACCCAGTACTTC
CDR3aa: CATSRDRPGRETQYF

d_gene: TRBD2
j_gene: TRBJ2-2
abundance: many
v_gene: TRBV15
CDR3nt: TGTGCCACCAGCTCCGGGACTAGTGACACCGGGGAGCTGTTTTTT
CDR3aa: CATSSGTSDTGELFF

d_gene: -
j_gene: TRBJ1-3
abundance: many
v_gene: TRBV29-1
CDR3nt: TGCAGCGTCCGAACAGGCTCTGGAAACACCATATATTTT
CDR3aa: CSVRTGSGNTIYF

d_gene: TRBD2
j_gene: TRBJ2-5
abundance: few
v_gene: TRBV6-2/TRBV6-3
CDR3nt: TGTGCCAGCAGTCCCGCCGGGCGGGGGGAAGAGACCCAGTACTTC
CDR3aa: CASSPAGRGEETQYF

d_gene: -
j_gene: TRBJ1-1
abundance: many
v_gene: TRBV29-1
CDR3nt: TGCAGCGTTGGAGGACACTCTGAAGCTTTCTTT
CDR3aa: CSVGGHSEAFF

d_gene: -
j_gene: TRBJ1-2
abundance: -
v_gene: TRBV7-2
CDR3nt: TGTGCTAGCAGCTTAGTTGTCCGGGACATAAGAGGCTACACCTTC
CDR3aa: CASSLVVRDIRGYTF

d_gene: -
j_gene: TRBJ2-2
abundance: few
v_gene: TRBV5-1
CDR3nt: TGCGCCAGCAGCCCTAGGAGGGGACAAAGGACCGGGGAGCTGTTTTTT
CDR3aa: CASSPRRGQRTGELFF

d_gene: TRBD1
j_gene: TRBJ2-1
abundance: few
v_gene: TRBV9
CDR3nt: TGTGCCAGCAGCCCCACAGGGGTCGAGCAGTTCTTC
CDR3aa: CASSPTGVEQFF

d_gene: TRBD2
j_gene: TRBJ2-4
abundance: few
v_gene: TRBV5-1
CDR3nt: TGCGCCAGCAGCTCCCCTAGCGGGGCGGGCATTCAGTACTTC
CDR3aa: CASSSPSGAGIQYF

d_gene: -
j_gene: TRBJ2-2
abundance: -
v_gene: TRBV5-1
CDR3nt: TGCGCCAGCAGCCAGGGAGCGGTCACCGGGGAGCTGTTTTTT
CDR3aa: CASSQGAVTGELFF

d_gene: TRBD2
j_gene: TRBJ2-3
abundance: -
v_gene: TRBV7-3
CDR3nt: TGTGCCAGCAGCTATGGCCCTAGCGGGGGGACCAGGACAGATACGCAGTATTTT
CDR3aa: CASSYGPSGGTRTDTQYF

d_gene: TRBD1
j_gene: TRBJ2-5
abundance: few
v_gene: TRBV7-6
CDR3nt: TGTGCCAGCAGCTCGAACAGGGGGCAAGAGACCCAGTACTTC
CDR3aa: CASSSNRGQETQYF

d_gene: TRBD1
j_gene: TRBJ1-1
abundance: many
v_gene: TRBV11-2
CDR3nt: TGTGCCAGCAGCTTACGGGACAGGCCGAACACTGAAGCTTTCTTT
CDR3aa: CASSLRDRPNTEAFF

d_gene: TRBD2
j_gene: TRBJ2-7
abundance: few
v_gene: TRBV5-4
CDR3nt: TGTGCCAACAGCTTGGAAGCGGGGGTCCGTCGGGAGGAGCAGTACTTC
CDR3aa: CANSLEAGVRREEQYF

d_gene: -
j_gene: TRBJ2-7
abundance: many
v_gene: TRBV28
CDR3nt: TGTGCCAGCAGTACCGCCGGGGCCCAGGGCTACGAGCAGTACTTC
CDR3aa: CASSTAGAQGYEQYF

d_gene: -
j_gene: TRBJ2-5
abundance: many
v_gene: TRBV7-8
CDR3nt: TGTGCCAGCAGCTTAGCGTATGGGAGAACTAAACAAGAGACCCAGTACTTC
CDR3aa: CASSLAYGRTKQETQYF

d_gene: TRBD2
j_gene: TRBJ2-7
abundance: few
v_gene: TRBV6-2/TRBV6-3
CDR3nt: TGTGCCAGCAGTTACTCGACTAGCGGGGGCTACGAGCAGTACTTC
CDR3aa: CASSYSTSGGYEQYF

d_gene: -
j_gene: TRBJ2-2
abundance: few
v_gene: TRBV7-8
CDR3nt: TGTGCCAGCAGCTTACTTTCGGGGTCTGGCGGGGAGCTGTTTTTT
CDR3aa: CASSLLSGSGGELFF

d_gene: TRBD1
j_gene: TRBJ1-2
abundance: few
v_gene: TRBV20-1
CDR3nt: TGCAGTGCTAGAGGGACAGGGGGCAACTATGGCTACACCTTC
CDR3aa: CSARGTGGNYGYTF

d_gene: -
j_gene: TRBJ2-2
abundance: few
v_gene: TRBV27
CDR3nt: TGTGCCAGCAGTTTACGTTCAGGGAACACCGGGGAGCTGTTTTTT
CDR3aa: CASSLRSGNTGELFF

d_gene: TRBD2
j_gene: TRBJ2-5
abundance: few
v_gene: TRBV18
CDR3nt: TGTGCCAGCTCACCGACTAGCGGGGGGGCCTTTGGAGAGACCCAGTACTTC
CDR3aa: CASSPTSGGAFGETQYF

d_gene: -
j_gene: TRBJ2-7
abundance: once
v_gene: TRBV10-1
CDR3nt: TGCGCCAGCAGTGAGTCTGCAACCTACGAGCAGTACTTC
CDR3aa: CASSESATYEQYF

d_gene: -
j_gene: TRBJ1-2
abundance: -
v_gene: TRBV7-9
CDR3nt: TGTGCCAGCAGCTTAGACGAGCCGAGGGAAGGCTACACCTTC
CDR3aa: CASSLDEPREGYTF

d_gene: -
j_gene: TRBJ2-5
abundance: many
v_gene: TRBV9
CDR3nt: TGTGCCAGCAGCGTTGGGCCACCAGGGACCCAGTACTTC
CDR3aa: CASSVGPPGTQYF

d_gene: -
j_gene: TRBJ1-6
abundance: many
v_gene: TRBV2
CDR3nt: TGTGCCAGCAGTGACCTACGACAGACCTTTGTCTATAATTCACCCCTCCACTTT
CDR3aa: CASSDLRQTFVYNSPLHF

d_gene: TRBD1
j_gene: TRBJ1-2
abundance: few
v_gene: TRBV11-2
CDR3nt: TGTGCCAGCAGCCCCGGCGCAACAGGGGCGAACTATGGCTACACCTTC
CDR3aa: CASSPGATGANYGYTF

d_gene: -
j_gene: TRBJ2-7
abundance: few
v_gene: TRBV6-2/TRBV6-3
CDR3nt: TGTGCCAGCAGGATGGGGGGTGGACTCTACGAGCAGTACTTC
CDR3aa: CASRMGGGLYEQYF

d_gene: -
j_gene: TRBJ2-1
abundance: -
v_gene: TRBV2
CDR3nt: TGTGCCAGCATATTATTGGCGGAGCAGTTCTTC
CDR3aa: CASILLAEQFF

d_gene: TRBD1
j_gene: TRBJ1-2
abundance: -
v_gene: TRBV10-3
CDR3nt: TGTGCCATCAGTGTTTGGTCCGGGACAGCCTATGGCTACACCTTC
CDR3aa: CAISVWSGTAYGYTF

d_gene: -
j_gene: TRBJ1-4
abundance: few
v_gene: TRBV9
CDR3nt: TGTGCCAGCAGCGTAGGTTGGACTAATGAAAAACTGTTTTTT
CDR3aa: CASSVGWTNEKLFF

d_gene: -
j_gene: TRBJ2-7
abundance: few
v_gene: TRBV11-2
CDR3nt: TGTGCCAGCAGCCTAGTGCGGGGGCCCATCGGGTACGAGCAGTACTTC
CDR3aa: CASSLVRGPIGYEQYF

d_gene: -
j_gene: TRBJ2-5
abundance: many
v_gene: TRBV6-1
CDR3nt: TGTGCCAGCAGTGAAGCGGTAGCGACCCAGTACTTC
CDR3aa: CASSEAVATQYF

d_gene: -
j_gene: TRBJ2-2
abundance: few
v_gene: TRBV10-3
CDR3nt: TGTGCCATCAGTGAGTCTTATGCCGCGACAGACTTAAACACCGGGGAGCTGTTTTTT
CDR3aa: CAISESYAATDLNTGELFF

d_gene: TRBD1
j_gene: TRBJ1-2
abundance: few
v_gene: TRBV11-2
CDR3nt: TGTGCCAGCAGCTCCCCGCGGAGGGGGCCGGGCTATGGCTACACCTTC
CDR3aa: CASSSPRRGPGYGYTF

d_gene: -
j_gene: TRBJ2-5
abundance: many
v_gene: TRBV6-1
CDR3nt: TGTGCCAGCACCGAAGGAGGATATGGTGGGTCCCAGTACTTC
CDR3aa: CASTEGGYGGSQYF

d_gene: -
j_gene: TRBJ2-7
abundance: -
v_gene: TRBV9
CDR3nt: TGTGCCAGCAGCGAGACCCCCACCTCCTACGAGCAGTACTTC
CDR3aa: CASSETPTSYEQYF

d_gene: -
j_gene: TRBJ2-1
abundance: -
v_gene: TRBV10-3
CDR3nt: TGTGCCAGCATAGGCGCGCAGATAAACAATGAGCAGTTCTTC
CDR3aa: CASIGAQINNEQFF

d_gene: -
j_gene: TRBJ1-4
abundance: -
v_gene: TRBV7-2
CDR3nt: TGTGCCAGCACTCTAACAGGATACCGGAGTGAAAAACTGTTTTTT
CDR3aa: CASTLTGYRSEKLFF

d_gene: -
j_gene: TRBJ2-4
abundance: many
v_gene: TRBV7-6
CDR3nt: TGTGCCAGCAGCCCGACAGTAGTAGCCAAAAACATTCAGTACTTC
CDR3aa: CASSPTVVAKNIQYF

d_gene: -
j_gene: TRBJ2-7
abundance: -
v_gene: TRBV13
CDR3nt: TGTGCCAGCAGCTCCAGCCGGGACTCCTACGAGCAGTACTTC
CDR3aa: CASSSSRDSYEQYF

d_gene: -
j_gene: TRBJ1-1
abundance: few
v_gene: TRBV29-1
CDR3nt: TGCAGCGTTCATCGGGGTGGGACTGAAGCTTTCTTT
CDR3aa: CSVHRGGTEAFF

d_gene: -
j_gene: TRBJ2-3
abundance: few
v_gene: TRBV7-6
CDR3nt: TGTGCCAGCAGCTTAGTGATCCCGGGGATAACAGATACGCAGTATTTT
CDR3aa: CASSLVIPGITDTQYF

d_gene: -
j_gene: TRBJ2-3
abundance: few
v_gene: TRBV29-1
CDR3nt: TGCAGCGTTGTGGGGCTAGCTTTTAGCACAGATACGCAGTATTTT
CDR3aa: CSVVGLAFSTDTQYF

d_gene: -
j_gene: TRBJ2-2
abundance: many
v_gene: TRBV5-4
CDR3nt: TGTGCCAGCAGCTTGGAAGGATATGGCGGGGAGCTGTTTTTT
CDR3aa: CASSLEGYGGELFF

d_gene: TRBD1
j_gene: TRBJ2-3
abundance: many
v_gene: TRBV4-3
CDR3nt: TGCGCCAGCAGCCAGAGGACAGGGGTAGATACGCAGTATTTT
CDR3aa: CASSQRTGVDTQYF

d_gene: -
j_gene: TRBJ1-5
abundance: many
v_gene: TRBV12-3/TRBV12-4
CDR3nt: TGTGCCAGCACCCGCTGGGATCCCAATCAGCCCCAGCATTTT
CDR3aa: CASTRWDPNQPQHF

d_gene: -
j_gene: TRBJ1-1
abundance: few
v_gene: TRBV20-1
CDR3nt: TGCAGTGCTAGAGACCCCGGGTGGGGAGAGACTGAAGCTTTCTTT
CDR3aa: CSARDPGWGETEAFF

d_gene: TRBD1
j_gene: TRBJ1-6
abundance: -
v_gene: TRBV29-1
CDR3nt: TGCAGCGTTCGGACAGGGACCAATTCACCCCTCCACTTT
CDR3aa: CSVRTGTNSPLHF